The 5 T cell receptor beta chains reported below all come from one sample, sequenced in a study of blood T cell repertoires in COVID-19. Profiling relied on immunoSEQ multiplex PCR, and the TCRdb table lists in-frame clones only, not all of them. The table has about 150,000 clones, about 72% seen once. Sequenced input: peripheral blood. The receptors shown here come from a man between 60 and 70 years old who had recovered from COVID-19.

V usage is TRBV10-3 and J usage is TRBJ2-2; 8 nucleotides agree with TRBD1. Germline V lookup: CDR1 ENHRY, CDR2 SYGVKD. This CDR3 region has 15 residues. The J segment lost 2 bases and the V segment lost 5 bases, leaving 4 bases of the junction unmatched. The CDR3 region is CAISPGQGNTGELFF. CDR3 nucleotide sequence: TGTGCCATCAGTCCCGGACAGGGTAACACCGGGGAGCTGTTTTTT.

This clone was detected only once. The CDR3 loop is CASSYSAGVNQPQHF. The CDR3 DNA reads as TGTGCCAGCAGTTACAGTGCAGGGGTCAATCAGCCCCAGCATTTT. The chain combines TRBV6-5 with TRBJ1-5; D may be TRBD1 (6 bases). The CDR3 runs 15 residues. Germline V gene lookup returns CDR1 MNHEY and CDR2 SVGAGI. Trimming took 2 bases from V and 3 from J, leaving 11 bases between them.

The chain links TRBV11-2 to TRBJ2-7; TRBD2 aligns across 10 bases. The germline CDR1 and CDR2 sequences are SGHAT and FQNNGV. J gave up 4 bases and V 4 bases, and 4 bases lay outside the gene matches. The CDR3 has 14 amino acids. CDR3 region: CASSSPSGSYEQYF. The CDR3 bases are TGTGCCAGCAGCTCCCCTAGCGGGAGTTACGAGCAGTACTTC.

The genes are TRBV11-3 and TRBJ1-1; 11 bases map to TRBD1. Germline V gene sequence: CDR1 SGHNT, CDR2 YENEEA. The CDR3 consists of 16 residues. After removal of 5 bases from V and 0 bases from J, the junction contained 5 bases not matched to a gene. CDR3 sequence reads: CASSPGQGAMNTEAFF. In DNA, the CDR3 is TGTGCCAGCAGCCCCGGACAGGGGGCCATGAACACTGAAGCTTTCTTT. Full variable domain (rest looked up from reference TRBV11-3 and TRBJ1-1): EAGVVQSPRYKIIEKKQPVAFWCNPISGHNTLYWYLQNLGQGPELLIRYENEEAVDDSQLPKDRFSAERLKGVDSTLKIQPAELGDSAVYLCASSPGQGAMNTEAFFGQGTRLTVV.

The gene calls are TRBV5-1 and TRBJ2-5, with unresolved D. Germline lookup yields CDR1 SGHRS and CDR2 YFSETQ. V was trimmed by 0 bases and J by 2 bases, leaving 8 bases between them. This CDR3 is 14 amino acids long. The CDR3 loop reads CASSLAGPQETQYF. CDR3 nucleotides: TGCGCCAGCAGCTTGGCCGGTCCGCAAGAGACCCAGTACTTC.